The 27 T cell receptor beta chains in this list originate from one sample, sequenced in a study of patients and donors after allogeneic stem cell transplantation. Via MiXCR, TCRdb re-called the RT-PCR reads, giving one row per CDR3 protein. This table holds about a million distinct CDR3 sequences, roughly 18% found once. The sequencing input was blood, either unsorted or a sorted T cell fraction (not recorded which). All receptors derive from a human donor who was either an allogeneic HSCT recipient or a stem cell or donor lymphocyte infusion donor (not recorded which). It is not recorded whose cells these are; they may come from a transplant donor.

This clonotype was seen only a few times. J is TRBJ2-1 and V is TRBV29-1; D is unresolved. Germline assignment: CDR1 SQVTM and CDR2 ANQGSEA. Trimming stripped 3 bases from V and 2 bases from J, with 11 bases between. The CDR3 extends over 14 amino acids. The CDR3 nucleotides are TGCAGCGTTGATGGCGGCGGTGCCTACAATGAGCAGTTCTTC. Its translation is CSVDGGGAYNEQFF.

This rearrangement joins TRBV5-1 to TRBJ1-2, with no clear D. Germline V lookup: CDR1 SGHRS, CDR2 YFSETQ. V was clipped by 4 bases and J by 3 bases, with 7 bases between them. The CDR3 consists of 12 residues. The DNA for the CDR3 is TGCGCCAGCAGCGCAAAGGACTATGGCTACACCTTC. Its translation is CASSAKDYGYTF.

J is TRBJ2-1 and V is TRBV3-1, with TRBD2 matching over 10 bases. Looked up from germline, CDR1 is LGHDT and CDR2 is YNNKEL (reference sequence). Germline trimming cut 4 bases from V and 6 bases from J; bases unmatched to any gene: 6. This CDR3 region has 15 residues. CDR3 in DNA: TGTGCCAGCAGCCGGAGCGGGAGGGGTCCCAATGAGCAGTTCTTC. The encoded protein is CASSRSGRGPNEQFF.

This clonotype was seen only a few times. V usage is TRBV20-1 and J usage is TRBJ2-2, with 11 bases that match TRBD2. Germline V CDR1 and CDR2: DFQATT, SNEGSKA (reference sequence). Trimming removed 0 bases from V and 1 base from J; junction bases left unmatched: 7. The CDR3 has 18 residues. CDR3 coding DNA: TGCAGTGCTAGAGATCGGGGTCTAGCGGGAGGGAACACCGGGGAGCTGTTTTTT. Translation: CSARDRGLAGGNTGELFF.

This clonotype has only a few counts. The CDR3 DNA follows: TGCAGCGTTGGAGGGGGGGCCAACGTCCTGACTTTC. Its translation: CSVGGGANVLTF. The chain employs TRBV29-1 and TRBJ2-6, with D possibly matching TRBD2 (5 bases). With 4 bases removed from V and 4 bases from J, the gap between germline ends came to 5 bases. The CDR3 has 12 amino acids. The germline CDR1 and CDR2 sequences are SQVTM and ANQGSEA.

The chain uses TRBV5-1 and TRBJ2-1, with D possibly being TRBD1 or TRBD2 (5 bases each). CDR1 is SGHRS and CDR2 is YFSETQ in the germline V gene. The germline V and J ends were trimmed by 3 bases and 6 bases, with 13 bases remaining between them. CDR3 length: 14 residues. Written as DNA, the CDR3 is TGCGCCAGCAGCTCCGGCGGTGGGGGCAATGAGCAGTTCTTC. This sequence encodes CASSSGGGGNEQFF.

In this sample, this clonotype turned up many times. V and J are TRBV29-1 and TRBJ2-1, with 9 bases identical to TRBD2. After removal of 7 bases from V and 7 bases from J, the junction contained 11 bases not matched to a gene. This CDR3 comprises 14 residues. CDR1 and CDR2 from the germline V gene are SQVTM and ANQGSEA. The CDR3, as DNA: TGCAGCGCCATCAAGGGCCTAGCGGGAAATGAGCAGTTCTTC. Translation gives CSAIKGLAGNEQFF.

The V and J genes are TRBV14 and TRBJ1-4, with 12 nucleotides matching TRBD1. The CDR3 consists of 15 residues. Unmatched junction bases numbered 3, after V lost 4 bases and J lost 6 bases. Germline V CDR1 and CDR2: SGHDN, FVKESK. CDR3 sequence reads: CASSRDRGRDEKLFF. CDR3 sequence (DNA): TGTGCCAGCAGCCGGGACAGGGGGCGGGATGAAAAACTGTTTTTT.

The genes are TRBV2 and TRBJ2-6; the D is unclear. Trimming stripped 6 bases from V and 0 bases from J, with 12 bases between. The CDR3 covers 16 residues. The germline V gene encodes CDR1 SNHLY and CDR2 FYNNEI. The CDR3 sequence is CASRQTASSGANVLTF. The CDR3, as DNA: TGTGCCAGCAGGCAGACGGCAAGCTCTGGGGCCAACGTCCTGACTTTC.

In its sample, this clonotype was seen once. In DNA, the CDR3 is TGTGCCAGCAGCCCACTTTTGACGGGACTAGCGGGGAGCACAGATACGCAGTATTTT. Its translation: CASSPLLTGLAGSTDTQYF. The chain links TRBV6-2 or TRBV6-3 to TRBJ2-3; 13 bases agree with TRBD2. This CDR3 has 19 residues. The germline V gene has CDR1 MNHEY and CDR2 SVGEGT. V shed 6 bases, J shed 0 bases, and the junction held 12 bases outside the gene matches.

This clonotype has only a few counts. The V call is TRBV27, the J call TRBJ2-3; D is undetermined. Trimming left V 5 bases short and J 5 bases short, with 14 bases between. The CDR3 length is 14 residues. Germline V CDR1 and CDR2: MNHEY, SMNVEV (reference sequence). The CDR3 region is CASSLTPEIDTQYF. The DNA of the CDR3 is TGTGCCAGCAGTCTAACCCCCGAGATAGATACGCAGTATTTT.

In its sample, this clonotype was seen a few times. Compared with germline, one end of the junction differs, possibly owing to a read error. The rearrangement uses TRBV6-1 and TRBJ2-1; TRBD2 is a possible D gene (7 bases). Germline V gene lookup returns CDR1 MNHNS and CDR2 SASEGT. CDR3 size: 15 residues. The CDR3 DNA follows: TGTGCCAGCAGTCCGGGGGGCAAAATCGGCAATAAGCAGTTCTTC. The encoded protein is CASSPGGKIGNKQFF.

This chain links TRBV12-3 or TRBV12-4 with TRBJ1-2; D is uncertain. The CDR3 is 14 residues long. The germline V and J ends were trimmed by 6 bases and 8 bases, with 19 bases remaining between them. This CDR3 reads CASRDGVTNFGYTF. The CDR3 bases are TGTGCCAGCAGGGACGGGGTAACAAACTTCGGCTACACCTTC.

This clonotype has a count of ten or more. The chain employs TRBV27 and TRBJ1-1; a weak D match, TRBD1 (6 bases). V was trimmed by 5 bases and J by 4 bases, leaving 17 bases between them. This CDR3 region has 15 residues. Germline loops: CDR1 MNHEY, CDR2 SMNVEV (reference sequence). The CDR3, as DNA: TGTGCCAGCAGTCGTCTTGTGGGACAACTCACTGAAGCTTTCTTT. Encoded protein: CASSRLVGQLTEAFF.

V usage is TRBV20-1 and J usage is TRBJ2-7, with 9 nucleotides matching TRBD1. Losses at the gene ends were 6 bases for V and 2 bases for J; bases not matched to a gene: 8. Per germline, CDR1 DFQATT and CDR2 SNEGSKA (reference sequence). This CDR3 has 14 residues. CDR3 loop: CSAASRDRAYEQYF. The CDR3, as DNA: TGCAGTGCCGCTTCCAGGGACAGGGCCTACGAGCAGTACTTC.

The chain recombines TRBV7-6 with TRBJ1-3; unclear D gene. The germline V and J ends were trimmed by 1 base and 4 bases, with 14 bases remaining between them. The length of the CDR3 is 16 residues. Germline V gene sequence: CDR1 SGHVS, CDR2 FNYEAQ. The CDR3 region is CASSLGGLSGGNTIYF. The CDR3 nucleotides are TGTGCCAGCAGCTTAGGTGGCCTATCGGGAGGAAACACCATATATTTT.

In its sample, this clonotype was seen a few times. J is TRBJ1-1 and V is TRBV13; TRBD1 matches 7 bases. CDR1 is PRHDT, CDR2 FYEKMQ, per germline (reference sequence). The CDR3 sequence is 13 residues long. V lost 5 bases to trimming and J lost 3 bases; unmatched junction nucleotides: 3. DNA of the CDR3: TGTGCCAGCAGCCGAGGGACAGACACTGAAGCTTTCTTT. Its protein is CASSRGTDTEAFF.

The genes are TRBV29-1 and TRBJ2-5, with TRBD1 as a possible D gene (6 bases). This CDR3 has 12 amino acids. V was cut by 5 bases and J by 7 bases, with 14 bases left in between. The germline gives CDR1 SQVTM, CDR2 ANQGSEA. The chain's CDR3 is CSVWGRKGTQYF. CDR3 DNA sequence: TGCAGCGTTTGGGGGCGAAAGGGGACCCAGTACTTC.

This clonotype was counted between two and nine times. The CDR3 coding sequence is TGTGCCAGCCGACCTCGGATCGGAGCCGGAGAGCAGTTCTTC. Amino acids: CASRPRIGAGEQFF. V is TRBV12-3 or TRBV12-4 and J is TRBJ2-1; D ambiguous. V lost 8 bases and J 10 bases, leaving 21 bases between the germline ends. CDR3 size: 14 residues.

This clonotype was seen a few times. This chain joins TRBV20-1 and TRBJ2-1, with TRBD1 matching over 9 bases. J gave up 7 bases and V 1 base, and 8 bases lay outside the gene matches. CDR1 is DFQATT, CDR2 SNEGSKA, per germline (reference sequence). The CDR3 covers 15 residues. For the CDR3, the DNA is TGCAGTGCTAGAGCGGAAGGGACAGGGTATAATGAGCAGTTCTTC. Translating it yields CSARAEGTGYNEQFF.

This clonotype occurred many times. This chain connects TRBV4-3 to TRBJ1-5, with D unclear. This CDR3 comprises 14 residues. Germline V CDR1 and CDR2: LGHNA, YSLEER. The V gene lost 3 bases and the J gene lost 3 bases, with 9 bases spanning the gap. CDR3 DNA: TGCGCCAGCAGCCACGGTGTTTTCAATCAGCCCCAGCATTTT. Protein product: CASSHGVFNQPQHF.

The rearrangement joins TRBV9 to TRBJ1-6; D remains unclear. Per the germline V gene, CDR1 is SGDLS and CDR2 is YYNGEE. The CDR3 is made up of 15 amino acids. Between the trimmed V and J ends, which lost 0 bases and 4 bases, there was a span of 8 bases. CDR3 loop: CASSVDGGYNSPLHF. The CDR3 DNA follows: TGTGCCAGCAGCGTAGACGGCGGGTATAATTCACCCCTCCACTTT.

This clonotype was found many times. J is TRBJ2-7 and V is TRBV5-1; TRBD1 matches 8 bases. The CDR3 spans 14 residues. Trimming cost V 1 base and J 4 bases; bases outside gene matches: 4. Germline CDR1 SGHRS, CDR2 YFSETQ. CDR3 nucleotide sequence: TGCGCCAGCAGCTTGAACAGGGGGACGTACGAGCAGTACTTC. It specifies CASSLNRGTYEQYF.

This chain connects TRBV4-1 to TRBJ2-7, with D maybe TRBD2 (6 bases). Germline CDR1 reads MGHRA; CDR2 reads YSYEKL. V was cut by 4 bases and J by 1 base, with 14 bases left in between. The CDR3 spans 15 residues. The CDR3 nucleotides are TGCGCCAGCAGCCCCTCGGGGGAAGTGTCCTACGAGCAGTACTTC. Translation gives CASSPSGEVSYEQYF.

The chain carries TRBV7-2 and TRBJ2-5, with D perhaps matching TRBD1 (5 bases). The CDR3 is made up of 15 amino acids. V lost 1 base and J 1 base, leaving 10 bases between the germline ends. Germline V gene lookup returns CDR1 SGHTA and CDR2 FQGNSA. The CDR3 bases are TGTGCCAGCAGCTTAGGAGTAGGGGTCCAAGAGACCCAGTACTTC. This gives the protein CASSLGVGVQETQYF.

This clonotype was counted between two and nine times. This chain connects TRBV11-1 to TRBJ1-1; D is perhaps TRBD1 (5 bases). Trimming shortened V by 1 base and J by 4 bases, and 10 bases separated the two germline ends. Germline CDR1 reads SGHAT; CDR2 reads FQDESV (reference sequence). The CDR3 is 14 residues long. The CDR3 DNA follows: TGTGCCAGCAGCTTAGAGGGACCAGGCACTGAAGCTTTCTTT. This sequence encodes CASSLEGPGTEAFF. Full variable domain (outside the CDR3, taken from reference TRBV11-1 and TRBJ1-1): EAEVAQSPRYKITEKSQAVAFWCDPISGHATLYWYRQILGQGPELLVQFQDESVVDDSQLPKDRFSAERLKGVDSTLKIQPAELGDSAMYLCASSLEGPGTEAFFGQGTRLTVV.

This clonotype was seen repeatedly, ten times or more. V and J are TRBV6-1 and TRBJ1-4; D gene unclear. V was trimmed by 0 bases and J by 0 bases, leaving 11 bases between them. Looked up from germline, CDR1 is MNHNS and CDR2 is SASEGT. CDR3 length: 17 residues. This CDR3 is CASSEALRAATNEKLFF. The CDR3 DNA sequence: TGTGCCAGCAGTGAAGCGCTTCGGGCAGCAACTAATGAAAAACTGTTTTTT.